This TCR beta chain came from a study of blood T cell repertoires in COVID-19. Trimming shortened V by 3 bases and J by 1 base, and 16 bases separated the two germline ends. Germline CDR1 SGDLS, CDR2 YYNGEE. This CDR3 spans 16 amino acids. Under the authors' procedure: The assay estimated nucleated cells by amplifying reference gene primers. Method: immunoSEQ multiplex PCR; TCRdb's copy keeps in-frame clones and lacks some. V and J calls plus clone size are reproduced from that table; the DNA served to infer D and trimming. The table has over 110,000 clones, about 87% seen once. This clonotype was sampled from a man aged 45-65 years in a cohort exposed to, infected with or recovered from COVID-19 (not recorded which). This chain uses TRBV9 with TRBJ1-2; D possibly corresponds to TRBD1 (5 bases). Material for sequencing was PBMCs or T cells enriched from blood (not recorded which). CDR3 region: CASSDSKGRSNYGYTF. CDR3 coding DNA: TGTGCCAGCAGCGATAGCAAGGGGCGTAGTAACTATGGCTACACCTTC.